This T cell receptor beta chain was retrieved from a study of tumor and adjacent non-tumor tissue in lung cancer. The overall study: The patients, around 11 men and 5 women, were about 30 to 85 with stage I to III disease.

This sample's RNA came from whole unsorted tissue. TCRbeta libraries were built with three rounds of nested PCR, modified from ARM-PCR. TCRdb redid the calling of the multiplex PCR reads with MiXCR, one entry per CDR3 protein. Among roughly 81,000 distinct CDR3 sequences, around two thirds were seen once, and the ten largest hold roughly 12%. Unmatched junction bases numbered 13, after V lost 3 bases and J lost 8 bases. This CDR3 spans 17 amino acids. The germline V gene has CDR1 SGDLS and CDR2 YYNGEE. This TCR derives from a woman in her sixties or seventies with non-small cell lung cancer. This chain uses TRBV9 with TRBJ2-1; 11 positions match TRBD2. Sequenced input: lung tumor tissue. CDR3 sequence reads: CASSALPLAGASDEQFF. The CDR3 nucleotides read TGTGCCAGCAGCGCGCTACCACTAGCGGGAGCTTCCGATGAGCAGTTCTTC.